Each of the 30 T cell receptor beta chains below was sequenced from the same sample in a study of Tregs in tolerant kidney transplant recipients. Mixed chimerism was transient after nonmyeloablative marrow transplants from related graft donors. The method was immunoSEQ multiplex PCR; TCRdb's version includes in-frame clones alone and lacks a portion of them. Its table records approximately 11,000 clones. The sequencing here drew on CD8+ T cells from blood (PBMCs), taken 24 months after the transplant. These receptors were collected from a human patient who received a combined kidney and bone marrow transplant. T cells may partly derive from the graft donor.

In regard to this clone: Sequencing ends 3 residues short of the CDR3 end; the germline J gene provides the rest. This sequence joins TRBV28 and TRBJ1-2; 8 bases map to TRBD1. This CDR3 is 15 amino acids long. Germline V gives CDR1 MDHEN, CDR2 SYDVKM. Trimming at V came to 4 bases and at J to 5 bases, leaving 9 bases not matched to a gene. CDR3 sequence: CASSSYPGTGYGYTF. CDR3 DNA (partial): TGTGCCAGCAGTTCCTATCCCGGGACAGGATATGGC.

Notes on this clone: The CDR3 end is not reached by the read, which stops 3 residues before it; the germline J gene fills it in. The genes are TRBV19 and TRBJ2-7, with D possibly matching TRBD2 (6 bases). This CDR3 has 12 amino acids. Germline assignment: CDR1 LNHDA and CDR2 SQIVND (reference sequence). Trimming took 5 bases from V and 3 from J, leaving 8 bases between them. The covered CDR3 bases are TGTGCCAGTAGTTCGGGGGACTACGAG. Translation gives CASSSGDYE. The CDR3 in its entirety is CASSSGDYEQYF.

As to this clone: One end of the junction varies from germline; a read error may be responsible. The CDR3 goes on 3 residues after the read ends, and that part is filled in from the germline J gene. V and J are TRBV4-2 and TRBJ2-1, with TRBD2 matching over 9 bases. The CDR3 spans 14 residues. Germline CDR1 reads LGHNA; CDR2 reads YNFKEQ. The CDR3 reads CASSRGLAGNEQFF. CDR3 bases read: TGCGCCAGCAGCCGGGGACTAGCAGGCAATGAG.

Concerning this clone itself: Read coverage stops 3 residues before the CDR3 terminus; the germline J gene supplies the remainder. This chain uses TRBV29-1 with TRBJ2-2, with D hard to call. Germline CDR1 is SQVTM and CDR2 is ANQGSEA. Trimming pared 4 bases from V and 0 bases from J, leaving 3 bases between. The CDR3 is 12 amino acids. CDR3 protein: CSVAANTGELFF. The part of the CDR3 DNA that was read is TGCAGCGTTGCGGCGAACACCGGGGAG.

On this clone itself: The read ends 3 residues before the CDR3 terminus; that terminus is restored from the germline J gene. The chain is built from TRBV5-4 and TRBJ2-3; 10 nucleotides match TRBD2. In germline, CDR1 is SGHNT, CDR2 YYREEE (reference sequence). Germline trimming cut 6 bases from V and 4 bases from J; bases unmatched to any gene: 11. The CDR3 is 16 residues long. The sequenced part of the CDR3 DNA is TGTGCCAGCACCATCAAGGCTAGCGGGAGTGCAGATACG. This translates into CASTIKASGSADT. The entire CDR3 sequence reads CASTIKASGSADTQYF.

With respect to this clone: The read is 3 residues too short to cover the CDR3 end, so that end is filled in from the germline J gene. This sequence joins TRBV7-3 and TRBJ2-3, with D perhaps matching TRBD1 (5 bases). Germline CDR1 and CDR2: SGHTA and FQGTGA. This CDR3 is 14 amino acids long. With 4 bases removed from V and 4 bases from J, the gap between germline ends came to 12 bases. The CDR3 sequence: CASSSYLGADTQYF. CDR3 DNA, as far as it was read: TGTGCCAGCAGCTCATACCTAGGGGCAGATACG.

With respect to this clone: The read ends 3 residues shy of where the CDR3 ends; the end is completed using the germline J gene. V usage is TRBV10-3 and J usage is TRBJ2-7, with 8 nucleotides matching TRBD1. The CDR3 length is 15 residues. The J segment lost 2 bases and the V segment lost 2 bases, leaving 5 bases of the junction unmatched. From germline, CDR1 is ENHRY and CDR2 SYGVKD. CDR3 amino acids: CAISEAGQGPYEQYF. CDR3 DNA, as far as it was read: TGTGCCATCAGTGAGGCCGGACAGGGTCCCTACGAG.

Regarding this clone: Sequencing ends 3 residues short of the CDR3 end; the germline J gene provides the rest. This sequence joins TRBV19 and TRBJ2-1, with D perhaps TRBD1 (6 bases). This CDR3 has 13 residues. Trimming cost V 4 bases and J 3 bases, with 7 bases left between them. CDR1 is LNHDA and CDR2 is SQIVND in the germline V gene (reference sequence). CDR3 protein: CASSRGGYNEQFF. The DNA read from the CDR3 is TGTGCCAGTAGTAGAGGGGGCTACAATGAG.

For this clone: From the germline J gene comes the end of the CDR3, since the read stops 3 residues before it. The chain recombines TRBV7-9 with TRBJ1-2, with a possible D match to TRBD1 (6 bases). This CDR3 is built from 15 residues. In germline, CDR1 is SEHNR, CDR2 FQNEAQ (reference sequence). V was shortened by 1 base and J by 3 bases, with 12 bases between the two germline ends. The CDR3 bases that were read are TGTGCCAGCAGCTTAGAAGCAGGGGTGGACTATGGC. Translating gives CASSLEAGVDYG. The whole CDR3 region reads CASSLEAGVDYGYTF.

As concerns this clone: The read comes to an end 3 residues before the CDR3 does, leaving the germline J gene to fill in the end. V gene TRBV20-1 combines with J gene TRBJ2-7; D is uncertain. CDR1 and CDR2 from the germline V gene are DFQATT and SNEGSKA (reference sequence). CDR3 length: 19 residues. V lost 0 bases and J lost 0, with 24 bases in between. Partial CDR3 DNA: TGCAGTGCTAGAGAGGTCATTCGAAGCGCCCGAGAGAGCTCCTACGAG. Translating gives CSAREVIRSARESSYE. In full, the CDR3 reads CSAREVIRSARESSYEQYF.

Concerning this clone itself: One junction end disagrees with the germline gene, perhaps due to a read error. The CDR3 goes on 3 residues after the read ends, and that part is filled in from the germline J gene. This chain connects TRBV7-9 to TRBJ1-1; perhaps TRBD1 as D (6 bases). CDR3 size: 13 residues. Looked up from germline, CDR1 is SEHNR and CDR2 is FQNEAQ (reference sequence). The CDR3 bases that were read are TGTGCCAGCAGCTTTACAGGGAACCCTGAA. This translates into CASSFTGNPE. The full CDR3 protein is CASSFTGNPEAFF.

For this clone: The read terminates 3 residues ahead of where the CDR3 ends, so the germline J gene completes it. V is TRBV20-1 and J is TRBJ2-7; 9 bases are a match to TRBD2. Germline CDR1 is DFQATT and CDR2 is SNEGSKA (reference sequence). This CDR3 has 14 amino acids. Trimming at V came to 6 bases and at J to 1 base, leaving 7 bases not matched to a gene. The CDR3 reads CSATRLAGSYEQYF. CDR3 bases read: TGCAGTGCCACCCGCCTAGCGGGATCCTACGAG.

With respect to this clone: The missing CDR3 end, 3 residues past where the read stops, is filled in from the germline J gene. This sequence joins TRBV18 and TRBJ2-7; D is possibly TRBD1 (6 bases). V dropped 0 bases and J dropped 2 bases, with 8 bases sitting between them. The CDR3 is made up of 14 amino acids. Germline CDR1 and CDR2: KGHSH and LQKENI. This CDR3 reads CASSPPRTAYEQYF. The sequenced part of the CDR3 DNA is TGTGCCAGCTCACCACCCCGGACAGCCTACGAG.

As for this clone: The sequence runs out 3 residues before the end of the CDR3; the remainder is reconstructed from the germline J gene. The gene calls are TRBV19 and TRBJ2-3; 13 positions match TRBD2. This CDR3 spans 17 amino acids. V trimming: 5 bases; J trimming: 0 bases; junction bases outside the gene matches: 5. From germline, CDR1 is LNHDA and CDR2 SQIVND (reference sequence). CDR3 region: CASSLPGLAGSTDTQYF. CDR3 DNA (partial): TGTGCCAGTAGTCTTCCGGGACTAGCGGGGAGCACAGATACG.

Comments on this clone: Sequencing ends 3 residues short of the CDR3 end; the germline J gene provides the rest. V and J are TRBV18 and TRBJ1-6; tentative D call: TRBD1 (6 bases). This CDR3 is built from 14 residues. Germline assignment: CDR1 KGHSH and CDR2 LQKENI. V lost 1 base and J lost 7, with 8 bases in between. Partial CDR3 DNA: TGTGCCAGCTCACCACTCGGGACAAATTCACCC. It specifies CASSPLGTNSP. The complete CDR3 reads CASSPLGTNSPLHF.

As to this clone: The read comes to an end 3 residues before the CDR3 does, leaving the germline J gene to fill in the end. The chain employs TRBV30 and TRBJ1-1; 11 nucleotides agree with TRBD1. CDR1 GTSNPN and CDR2 SVGIG come from the germline V gene (reference sequence). The CDR3 has 13 residues. V dropped 5 bases and J dropped 6; count of bases not matched to a gene: 5. The CDR3 region is CAWEGTGGSEAFF. CDR3 DNA, as far as it was read: TGTGCCTGGGAGGGGACAGGGGGGTCTGAA.

For this clone: The observed sequence ends 3 residues before the CDR3 terminus, with the missing tail filled in from the germline J gene. The chain links TRBV11-2 to TRBJ1-2, with a possible D match to TRBD1 (6 bases). Trimming removed 5 bases from V and 2 bases from J, with 12 bases in between. Germline V gives CDR1 SGHAT, CDR2 FQNNGV. This CDR3 has 14 residues. The CDR3 reads CASSLTRGNYGYTF. Incomplete CDR3 DNA: TGTGCCAGCAGCCTGACCAGGGGAAACTATGGC.

The covered CDR3 bases are TGCGCCAGCAGCCCCTACGGACACCCAACGACCGGGACTAGCTACAATGAG. It translates to CASSPYGHPTTGTSYNE. From start to end, the CDR3 is CASSPYGHPTTGTSYNEQFF. The J gene is TRBJ2-1, the V gene TRBV5-1; 8 nucleotides align to TRBD2. The read gets to within 3 residues of the CDR3 end, and the germline J gene fills in the rest. V lost 4 bases, J lost 3 bases, and 21 bases stayed unmatched. Germline values: CDR1 SGHRS, CDR2 YFSETQ. The CDR3 has 20 residues.

For this clone: The read ends 3 residues early relative to the CDR3; the germline J gene fills the gap. The V call is TRBV11-2, the J call TRBJ2-4; TRBD1 aligns across 9 bases. The CDR3 has 14 residues. With 4 bases clipped from V and 8 bases from J, the junction kept 6 bases outside the gene matches. Per the germline V gene, CDR1 is SGHAT and CDR2 is FQNNGV. The sequenced CDR3 bases are TGTGCCAGCAGCTCAACAGGGGGCTCGGACATT. It encodes CASSSTGGSDI. The whole CDR3 reads CASSSTGGSDIQYF.

For this clone: The CDR3 end falls 3 residues outside the read, so it is completed with the germline J gene. The J gene is TRBJ2-7, the V gene TRBV20-1; tentative D call: TRBD1 (5 bases). Germline V lookup: CDR1 DFQATT, CDR2 SNEGSKA (reference sequence). The V and J ends lost 1 base and 2 bases respectively, with 9 bases between them. CDR3 length equals 13 residues. The DNA read from the CDR3 is TGCAGTGCTAGAGGACAGCATGCCTACGAG. Its protein is CSARGQHAYE. In full, the CDR3 reads CSARGQHAYEQYF.

As for this clone: The read terminates 3 residues ahead of where the CDR3 ends, so the germline J gene completes it. The rearrangement links TRBV7-6 to TRBJ2-7; D is possibly TRBD1 (6 bases). Germline loops: CDR1 SGHVS, CDR2 FNYEAQ. The ends were cut back, 1 base at V and 4 bases at J, with 11 bases in the middle. There are 14 residues in the CDR3. This CDR3 reads CASSLGGTPYEQYF. Incomplete CDR3 DNA: TGTGCCAGCAGCTTAGGTGGGACACCTTACGAG.

Comment on this clone: The sequenced fragment ends 3 residues before the CDR3 boundary, so the rest is inferred from the germline J gene. The chain has TRBV7-7 and TRBJ2-5; a possible D gene is TRBD2 (7 bases). This CDR3 contains 15 residues. V was clipped by 5 bases and J by 5 bases, with 18 bases between them. Germline-derived CDR1 and CDR2 are SSHAT and FNYEAQ (reference sequence). The sequenced part of the CDR3 DNA is TGTGCCAGCAGCCGCGGACTAGGGGGTCGGGAGACC. This sequence encodes CASSRGLGGRET. The CDR3 as a whole reads CASSRGLGGRETQYF.

With regard to this clone: The CDR3 end lies 3 residues beyond the end of the read and is filled in from the germline J gene. J is TRBJ2-7 and V is TRBV5-1; the D gene is possibly TRBD2 (6 bases). CDR1 is SGHRS, CDR2 YFSETQ, per germline. Trimming left V 2 bases short and J 5 bases short, with 11 bases between. CDR3 length: 13 residues. The CDR3 DNA, read in part, is TGCGCCAGCAGCTTCTGGGGGGAGAACGAG. This gives the protein CASSFWGENE. In full, the CDR3 is CASSFWGENEQYF.

As concerns this clone: The read is 3 residues too short to cover the CDR3 end, so that end is filled in from the germline J gene. The rearrangement joins TRBV20-1 to TRBJ2-7; 8 nucleotides agree with TRBD2. The J segment lost 0 bases and the V segment lost 1 base, leaving 8 bases of the junction unmatched. The CDR3 has 16 amino acids. The germline V gene encodes CDR1 DFQATT and CDR2 SNEGSKA (reference sequence). CDR3 loop: CSARGFLAGFSYEQYF. The sequenced part of the CDR3 DNA is TGCAGTGCTAGAGGTTTCCTAGCGGGCTTCTCCTACGAG.

As for this clone: Read data end 3 residues before the CDR3 end; the end is taken from the germline J gene. The chain combines TRBV10-2 with TRBJ1-5, with 9 bases matching TRBD1. The germline V gene encodes CDR1 WSHSY and CDR2 SAAADI. Germline trimming cut 5 bases from V and 3 bases from J; bases unmatched to any gene: 2. This CDR3 has 14 residues. This CDR3 reads CASSTGGFNQPQHF. The part of the CDR3 DNA that was read is TGCGCCAGCAGTACAGGGGGCTTCAATCAGCCC.

Points on this clone: The sequence runs out 3 residues before the end of the CDR3; the remainder is reconstructed from the germline J gene. This rearrangement joins TRBV4-2 to TRBJ2-1; D may be TRBD2 (6 bases). From germline, CDR1 is LGHNA and CDR2 YNFKEQ. The ends were cut back, 3 bases at V and 4 bases at J, with 16 bases in the middle. This CDR3 contains 16 residues. The CDR3 loop is CASSHAGGAQYNEQFF. CDR3 DNA (partial): TGTGCCAGCAGCCATGCCGGCGGGGCGCAGTACAATGAG.

To note about this clone: Sequencing ends 3 residues short of the CDR3 end; the germline J gene provides the rest. The chain links TRBV6-1 to TRBJ2-2; the D gene is possibly TRBD1 (5 bases). The CDR3 covers 14 residues. The germline V gene has CDR1 MNHNS and CDR2 SASEGT. The germline V and J ends were trimmed by 2 bases and 6 bases, with 10 bases remaining between them. CDR3 DNA (partial): TGTGCCAGCAGTGAAAAGGCAGGGCCCGGGGAG. It encodes CASSEKAGPGE. The entire CDR3 reads CASSEKAGPGELFF.

On this clone: One junction end disagrees with the germline gene, perhaps due to a read error. The DNA read from the CDR3 is TGCGCCAGCAGCCAACTCAGCGGGAGGGCCGCAGATACG. As protein: CASSQLSGRAADT. The whole CDR3 region reads CASSQLSGRAADTQYF. V usage is TRBV4-2 and J usage is TRBJ2-3; 10 bases fit TRBD2. The CDR3 end falls 3 residues outside the read, so it is completed with the germline J gene. The V gene's germline CDR1 is LGHNA and CDR2 YNFKEQ. CDR3 length equals 16 residues.

Remarks on this clone: The missing CDR3 end, 3 residues past where the read stops, is filled in from the germline J gene. V and J are TRBV5-6 and TRBJ2-2; D unclear. The ends were cut back, 4 bases at V and 5 bases at J, with 9 bases in the middle. The CDR3 loop spans 13 amino acids. CDR1 SGHDT and CDR2 YYEEEE come from the germline V gene. The CDR3 reads CASSPGRTGELFF. CDR3 DNA (partial): TGTGCCAGCAGCCCAGGCCGGACCGGGGAG. The full variable domain, its missing parts supplied by reference TRBV5-6 and TRBJ2-2, is DAGVTQSPTHLIKTRGQQVTLRCSPKSGHDTVSWYQQALGQGPQFIFQYYEEEERQRGNFPDRFSGHQFPNYSSELNVNALLLGDSALYLCASSPGRTGELFFGEGSRLTVL.

In the case of this clone: The CDR3 end falls 3 residues outside the read, so it is completed with the germline J gene. The chain combines TRBV7-9 with TRBJ2-7, with 7 bases matching TRBD2. The CDR3 has 14 amino acids. Germline lookup yields CDR1 SEHNR and CDR2 FQNEAQ (reference sequence). Trimming at V came to 5 bases and at J to 0 bases, leaving 4 bases not matched to a gene. Incomplete CDR3 DNA: TGTGCCAGCAGCAGCCGGGACTACTCCTACGAG. It encodes CASSSRDYSYE. The entire CDR3 sequence reads CASSSRDYSYEQYF.